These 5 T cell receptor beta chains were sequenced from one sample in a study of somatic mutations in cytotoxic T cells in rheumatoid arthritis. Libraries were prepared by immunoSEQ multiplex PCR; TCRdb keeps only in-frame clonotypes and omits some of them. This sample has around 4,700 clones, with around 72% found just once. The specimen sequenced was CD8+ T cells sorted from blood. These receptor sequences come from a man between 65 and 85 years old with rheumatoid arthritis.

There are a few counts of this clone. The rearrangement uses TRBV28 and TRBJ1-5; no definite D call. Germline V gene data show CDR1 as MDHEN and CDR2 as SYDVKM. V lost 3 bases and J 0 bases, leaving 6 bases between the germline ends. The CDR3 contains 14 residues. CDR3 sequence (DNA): TGTGCCAGCAGTTTTTTGAGTAGCAATCAGCCCCAGCATTTT. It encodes CASSFLSSNQPQHF. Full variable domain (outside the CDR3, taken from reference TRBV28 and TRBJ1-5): DVKVTQSSRYLVKRTGEKVFLECVQDMDHENMFWYRQDPGLGLRLIYFSYDVKMKEKGDIPEGYSVSREKKERFSLILESASTNQTSMYLCASSFLSSNQPQHFGDGTRLSIL.

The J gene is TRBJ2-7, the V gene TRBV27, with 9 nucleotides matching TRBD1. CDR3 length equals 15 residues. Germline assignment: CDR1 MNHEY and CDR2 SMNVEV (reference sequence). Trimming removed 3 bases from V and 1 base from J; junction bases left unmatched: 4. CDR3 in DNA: TGTGCCAGCAGTTTTGGGACAGGGCCTTCCTACGAGCAGTACTTC. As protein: CASSFGTGPSYEQYF.

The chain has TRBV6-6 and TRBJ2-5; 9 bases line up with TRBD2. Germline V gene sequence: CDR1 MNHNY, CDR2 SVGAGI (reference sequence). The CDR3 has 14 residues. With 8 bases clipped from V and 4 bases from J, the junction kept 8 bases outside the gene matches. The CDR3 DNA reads TGTGCCAGCCACCCTAGCGGGGTAGCAGAGACCCAGTACTTC. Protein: CASHPSGVAETQYF.

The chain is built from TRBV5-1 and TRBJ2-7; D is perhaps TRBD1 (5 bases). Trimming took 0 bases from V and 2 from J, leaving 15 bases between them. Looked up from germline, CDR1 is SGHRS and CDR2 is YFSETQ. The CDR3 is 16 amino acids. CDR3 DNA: TGCGCCAGCAGCTTGGCCGAAGGGGCTGGGGCCTACGAGCAGTACTTC. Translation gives CASSLAEGAGAYEQYF.

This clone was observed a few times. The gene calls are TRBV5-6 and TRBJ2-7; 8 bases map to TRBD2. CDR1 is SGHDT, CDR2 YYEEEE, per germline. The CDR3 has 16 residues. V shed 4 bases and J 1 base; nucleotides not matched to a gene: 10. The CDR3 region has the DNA TGTGCCAGCAGCAGCGGGAGTACGTCAGAGTCCTACGAGCAGTACTTC. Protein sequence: CASSSGSTSESYEQYF. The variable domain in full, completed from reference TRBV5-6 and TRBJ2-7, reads DAGVTQSPTHLIKTRGQQVTLRCSPKSGHDTVSWYQQALGQGPQFIFQYYEEEERQRGNFPDRFSGHQFPNYSSELNVNALLLGDSALYLCASSSGSTSESYEQYFGPGTRLTVT.